A single T cell receptor beta chain is shown here with its context. Antigen specificity is unknown. CD45RO-CCR7+CD27+CD95- was the phenotype of naive CD8+ T cells. This CDR3 region has 13 residues. Germline-derived CDR1 and CDR2 are LNHDA and SQIVND (reference sequence). TRB cDNA libraries were made by UMI-labeled 5' RACE. TCRdb re-called the 5' RACE reads; one entry per CDR3 protein, DNA not given. The sample has about 51,000 distinct CDR3 sequences. The data were obtained in a study of CXCR3-negative and CXCR3-positive naive CD8 T cells. On the study more broadly: The libraries yielded roughly 130 million TRB reads, about 1.5 +/- 0.3 million each.

Study findings and constraints: When CXCR3-positive naive cells were set against CXCR3-negative naive cells, the former had more hydrophobic TRB CDR3s.

This rearrangement joins TRBV19 to TRBJ2-2. Sequences were obtained from naive CXCR3+ CD8+ T cells from blood. Specified subset: CD45RO-CCR7+CD27+CD95- naive CD8+ T cells expressing CXCR3 (TNR3+). The sequence was obtained from a human donor in good health. Some clones in this sample may be carry-over from other donors' samples. The CDR3 protein is CASSKVNTGELFF.